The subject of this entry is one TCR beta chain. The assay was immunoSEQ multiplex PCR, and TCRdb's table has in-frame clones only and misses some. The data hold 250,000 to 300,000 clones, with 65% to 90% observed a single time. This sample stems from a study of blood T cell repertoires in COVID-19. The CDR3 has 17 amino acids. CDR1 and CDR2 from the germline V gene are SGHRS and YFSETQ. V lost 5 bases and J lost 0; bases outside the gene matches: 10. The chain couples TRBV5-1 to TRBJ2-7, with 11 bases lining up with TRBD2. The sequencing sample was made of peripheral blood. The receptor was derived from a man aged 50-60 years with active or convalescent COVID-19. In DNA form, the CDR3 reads TGCGCCAGCAGTCTCTGGACTAGCGGGTTAAGCTCCTACGAGCAGTACTTC. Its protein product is CASSLWTSGLSSYEQYF.